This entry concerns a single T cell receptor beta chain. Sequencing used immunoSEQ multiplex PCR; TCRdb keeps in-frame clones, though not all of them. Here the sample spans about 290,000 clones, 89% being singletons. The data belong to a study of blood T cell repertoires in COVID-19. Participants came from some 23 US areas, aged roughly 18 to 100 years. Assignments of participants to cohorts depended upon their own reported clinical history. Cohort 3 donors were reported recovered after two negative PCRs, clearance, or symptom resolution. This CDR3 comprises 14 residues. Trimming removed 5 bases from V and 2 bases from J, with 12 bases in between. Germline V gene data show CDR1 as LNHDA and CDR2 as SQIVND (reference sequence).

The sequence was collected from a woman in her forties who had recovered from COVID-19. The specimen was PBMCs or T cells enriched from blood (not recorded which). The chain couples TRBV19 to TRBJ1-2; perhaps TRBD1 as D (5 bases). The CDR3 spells CASSWGVRNYGYTF. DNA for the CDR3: TGTGCCAGTAGTTGGGGGGTACGGAACTATGGCTACACCTTC.